This T cell receptor (beta chain) was profiled in a study of control samples from healthy donors and cancer patients. The CDR3 contains 16 residues. Deletions cut 1 base from V and 0 bases from J, with 10 bases between. Germline values: CDR1 SGHTA, CDR2 FQGNSA. Repertoires were generated with immunoSEQ multiplex PCR, while TCRdb's copy carries only in-frame clones and drops some. The data hold 110,000 or so clones, with 75% to 90% observed a single time. Sequencing input: blood. This chain links TRBV7-2 with TRBJ1-3; the D gene is possibly TRBD1 (6 bases). This clonotype was sampled from a woman in her forties or fifties in good health. CDR3 in amino acids: CASSLVLGGSGNTIYF. The CDR3 bases are TGTGCCAGCAGCTTAGTTCTAGGGGGCTCTGGAAACACCATATATTTT. Full variable domain (remainder filled in from reference TRBV7-2 and TRBJ1-3): GAGVSQSPSNKVTEKGKDVELRCDPISGHTALYWYRQSLGQGLEFLIYFQGNSAPDKSGLPSDRFSAERTGGSVSTLTIQRTQQEDSAVYLCASSLVLGGSGNTIYFGEGSWLTVV.